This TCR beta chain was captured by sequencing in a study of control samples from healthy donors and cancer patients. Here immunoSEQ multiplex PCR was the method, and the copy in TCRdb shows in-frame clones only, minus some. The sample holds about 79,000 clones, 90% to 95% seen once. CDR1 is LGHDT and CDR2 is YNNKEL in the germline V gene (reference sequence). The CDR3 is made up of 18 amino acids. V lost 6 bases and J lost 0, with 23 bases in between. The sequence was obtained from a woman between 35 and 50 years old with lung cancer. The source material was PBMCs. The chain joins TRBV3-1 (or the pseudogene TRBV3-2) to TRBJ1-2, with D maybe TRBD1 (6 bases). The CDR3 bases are TGTGCCAGCAGTACCCGGACAGTGAGGACACGAGCTAACTATGGCTACACCTTC. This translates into CASSTRTVRTRANYGYTF.